What follows describes a single TCR beta chain. The CDR3 has 13 residues. V trimming: 8 bases; J trimming: 4 bases; junction bases outside the gene matches: 7. TCRdb itself ran the RT-PCR reads through MiXCR, one entry per CDR3 protein. The sample lists about 680,000 distinct CDR3 sequences, 14% seen once, with roughly 3.6% in the top ten. The gene calls are TRBV12-3 or TRBV12-4 and TRBJ2-7; the match to TRBD2 covers 8 bases. The sequence came from a female donor in good health, serving as a healthy control. Material: memory CD4+ T cells from blood. The CDR3 bases are TGTGCCAGCGGTTCTAGCGGGCGTTACGAGCAGTACTTC. Its translation is CASGSSGRYEQYF.